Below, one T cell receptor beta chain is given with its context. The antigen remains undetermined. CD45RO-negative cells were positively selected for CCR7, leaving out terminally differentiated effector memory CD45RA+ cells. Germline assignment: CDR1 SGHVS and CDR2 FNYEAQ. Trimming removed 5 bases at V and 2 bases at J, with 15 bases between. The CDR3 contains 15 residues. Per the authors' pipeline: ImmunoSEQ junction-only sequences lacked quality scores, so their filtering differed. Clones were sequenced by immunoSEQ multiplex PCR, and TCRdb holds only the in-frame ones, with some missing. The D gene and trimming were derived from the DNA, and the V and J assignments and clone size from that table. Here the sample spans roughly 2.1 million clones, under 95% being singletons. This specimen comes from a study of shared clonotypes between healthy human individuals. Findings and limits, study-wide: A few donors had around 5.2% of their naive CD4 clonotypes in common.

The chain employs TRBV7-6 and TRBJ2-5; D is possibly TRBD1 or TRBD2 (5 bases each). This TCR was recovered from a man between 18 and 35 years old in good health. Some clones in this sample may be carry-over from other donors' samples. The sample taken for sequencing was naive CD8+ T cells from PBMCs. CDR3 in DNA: TGTGCCAGCAGCCCCCGGGGCGCGGTACAAGAGACCCAGTACTTC. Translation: CASSPRGAVQETQYF.